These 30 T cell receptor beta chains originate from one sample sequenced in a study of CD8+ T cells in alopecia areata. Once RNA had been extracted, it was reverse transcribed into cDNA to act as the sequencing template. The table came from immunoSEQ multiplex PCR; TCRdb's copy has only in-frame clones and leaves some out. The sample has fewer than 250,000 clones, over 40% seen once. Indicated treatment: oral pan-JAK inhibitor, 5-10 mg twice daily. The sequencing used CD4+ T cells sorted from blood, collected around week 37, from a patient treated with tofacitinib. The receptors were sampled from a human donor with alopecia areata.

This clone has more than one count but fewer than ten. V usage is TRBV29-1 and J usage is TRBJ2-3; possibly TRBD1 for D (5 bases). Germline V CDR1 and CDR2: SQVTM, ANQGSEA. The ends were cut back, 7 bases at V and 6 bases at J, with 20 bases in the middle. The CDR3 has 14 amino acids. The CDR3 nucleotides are TGCAGCGAGACGATGGACAATTTCATGGATACGCAGTATTTT. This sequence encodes CSETMDNFMDTQYF.

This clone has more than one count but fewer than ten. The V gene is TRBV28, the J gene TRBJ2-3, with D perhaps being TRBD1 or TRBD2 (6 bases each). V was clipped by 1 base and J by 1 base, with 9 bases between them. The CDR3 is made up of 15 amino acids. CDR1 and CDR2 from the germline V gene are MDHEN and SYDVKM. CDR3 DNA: TGTGCCAGCAGTTTATCCGGGGGCCGCACAGATACGCAGTATTTT. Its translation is CASSLSGGRTDTQYF.

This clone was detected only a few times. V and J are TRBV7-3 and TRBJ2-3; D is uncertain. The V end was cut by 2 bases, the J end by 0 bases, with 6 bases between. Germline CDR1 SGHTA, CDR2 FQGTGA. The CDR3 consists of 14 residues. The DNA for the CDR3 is TGTGCCAGCAGCTTAGACCCTAGCACAGATACGCAGTATTTT. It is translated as CASSLDPSTDTQYF.

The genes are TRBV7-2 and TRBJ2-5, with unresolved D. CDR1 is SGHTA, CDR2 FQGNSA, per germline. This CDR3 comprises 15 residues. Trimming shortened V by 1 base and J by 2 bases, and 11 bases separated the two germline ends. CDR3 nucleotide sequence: TGTGCCAGCAGCTTAGAACGGGCCAGACAAGAGACCCAGTACTTC. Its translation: CASSLERARQETQYF.

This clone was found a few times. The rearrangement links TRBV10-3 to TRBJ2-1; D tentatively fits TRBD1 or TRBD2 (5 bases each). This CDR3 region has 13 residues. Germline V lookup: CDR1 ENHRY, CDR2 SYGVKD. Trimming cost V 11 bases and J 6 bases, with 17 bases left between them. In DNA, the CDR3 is TGTGCCTCGCAGATGGGACCGCCCAATGAGCAGTTCTTC. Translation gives CASQMGPPNEQFF.

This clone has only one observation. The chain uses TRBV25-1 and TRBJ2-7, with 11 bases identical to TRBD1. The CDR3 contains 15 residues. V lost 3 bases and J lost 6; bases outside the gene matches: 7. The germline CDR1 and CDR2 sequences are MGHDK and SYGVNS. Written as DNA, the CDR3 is TGTGCCAGCAGTGAGGACAGGGGGCACCCCACCGAGCAGTACTTC. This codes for CASSEDRGHPTEQYF.

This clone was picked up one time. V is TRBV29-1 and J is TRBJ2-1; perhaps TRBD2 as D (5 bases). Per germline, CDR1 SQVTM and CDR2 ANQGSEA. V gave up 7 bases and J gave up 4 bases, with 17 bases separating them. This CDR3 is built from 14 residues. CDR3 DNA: TGCAGCGCTAGCCAACGATTGCGTTACAATGAGCAGTTCTTC. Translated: CSASQRLRYNEQFF.

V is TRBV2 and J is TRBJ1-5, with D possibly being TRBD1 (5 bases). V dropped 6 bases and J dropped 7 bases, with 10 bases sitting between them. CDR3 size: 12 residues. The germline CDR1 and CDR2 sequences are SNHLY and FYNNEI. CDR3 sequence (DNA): TGTGCCAGCAGCGGAGGGGACCAGCCCCAGCATTTT. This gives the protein CASSGGDQPQHF.

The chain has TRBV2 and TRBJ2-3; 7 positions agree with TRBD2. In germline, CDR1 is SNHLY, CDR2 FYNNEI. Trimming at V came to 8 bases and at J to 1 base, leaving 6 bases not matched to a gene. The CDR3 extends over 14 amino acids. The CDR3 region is CASATGGGTDTQYF. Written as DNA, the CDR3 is TGTGCCAGCGCTACTGGGGGGGGCACAGATACGCAGTATTTT.

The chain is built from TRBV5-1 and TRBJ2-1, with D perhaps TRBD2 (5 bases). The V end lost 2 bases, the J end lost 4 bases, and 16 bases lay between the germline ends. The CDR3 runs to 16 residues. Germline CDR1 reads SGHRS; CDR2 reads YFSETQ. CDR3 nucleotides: TGCGCCAGCAGCTTAGAGGCGGGCCGCGGATACAATGAGCAGTTCTTC. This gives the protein CASSLEAGRGYNEQFF.

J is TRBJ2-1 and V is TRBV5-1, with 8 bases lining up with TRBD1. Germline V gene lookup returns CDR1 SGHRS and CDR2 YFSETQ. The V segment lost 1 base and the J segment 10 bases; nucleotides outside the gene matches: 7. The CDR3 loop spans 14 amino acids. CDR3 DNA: TGCGCCAGCAGCTTGCCAGGGGGCATGAGGGAGCAGTTCTTC. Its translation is CASSLPGGMREQFF.

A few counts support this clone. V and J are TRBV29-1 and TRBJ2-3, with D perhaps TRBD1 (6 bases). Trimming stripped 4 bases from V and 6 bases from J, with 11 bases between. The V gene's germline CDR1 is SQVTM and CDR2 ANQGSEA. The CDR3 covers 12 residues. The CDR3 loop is CSVGQDRDTQYF. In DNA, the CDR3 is TGCAGCGTTGGGCAAGACAGGGATACGCAGTATTTT.

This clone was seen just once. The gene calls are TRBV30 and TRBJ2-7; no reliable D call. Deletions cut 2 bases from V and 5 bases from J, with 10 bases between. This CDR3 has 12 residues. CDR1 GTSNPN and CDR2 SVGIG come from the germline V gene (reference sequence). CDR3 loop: CAWSLWADEQYF. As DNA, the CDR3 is TGTGCCTGGAGTCTGTGGGCAGACGAGCAGTACTTC.

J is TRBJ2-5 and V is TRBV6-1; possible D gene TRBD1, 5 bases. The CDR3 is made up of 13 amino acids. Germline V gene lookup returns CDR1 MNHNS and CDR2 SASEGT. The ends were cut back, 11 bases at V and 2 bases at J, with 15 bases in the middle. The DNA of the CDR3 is TGTGCCGCCTCCTGGGGCTTACAAGAGACCCAGTACTTC. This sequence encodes CAASWGLQETQYF.

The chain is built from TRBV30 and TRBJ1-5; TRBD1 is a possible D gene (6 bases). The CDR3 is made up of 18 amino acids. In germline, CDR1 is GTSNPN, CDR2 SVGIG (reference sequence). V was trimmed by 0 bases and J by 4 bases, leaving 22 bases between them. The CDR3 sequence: CAWSVGLFGTPLNQPQHF. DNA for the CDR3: TGTGCCTGGAGTGTGGGCCTTTTTGGGACACCGCTGAATCAGCCCCAGCATTTT.

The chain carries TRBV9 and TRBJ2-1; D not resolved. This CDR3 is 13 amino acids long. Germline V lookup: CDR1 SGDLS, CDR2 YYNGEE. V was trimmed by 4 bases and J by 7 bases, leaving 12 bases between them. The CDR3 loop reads CASSPSLWNEQFF. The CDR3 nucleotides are TGTGCCAGCAGCCCCTCGCTTTGGAATGAGCAGTTCTTC.

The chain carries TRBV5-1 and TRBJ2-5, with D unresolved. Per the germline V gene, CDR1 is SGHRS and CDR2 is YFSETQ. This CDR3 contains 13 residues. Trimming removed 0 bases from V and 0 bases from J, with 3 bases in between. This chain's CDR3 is CASSLGNQETQYF. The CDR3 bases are TGCGCCAGCAGCTTGGGAAACCAAGAGACCCAGTACTTC. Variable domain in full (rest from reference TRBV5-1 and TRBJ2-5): KAGVTQTPRYLIKTRGQQVTLSCSPISGHRSVSWYQQTPGQGLQFLFEYFSETQRNKGNFPGRFSGRQFSNSRSEMNVSTLELGDSALYLCASSLGNQETQYFGPGTRLLVL.

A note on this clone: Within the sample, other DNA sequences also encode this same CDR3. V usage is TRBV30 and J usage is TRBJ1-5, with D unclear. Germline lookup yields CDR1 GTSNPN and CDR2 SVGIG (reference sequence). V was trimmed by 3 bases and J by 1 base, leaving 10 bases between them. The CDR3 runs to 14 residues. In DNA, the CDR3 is TGTGCCTGGAGCGACGGCAGAAGCAATCAGCCCCAGCATTTT. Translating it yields CAWSDGRSNQPQHF. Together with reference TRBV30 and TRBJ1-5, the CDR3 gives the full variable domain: SQTIHQWPATLVQPVGSPLSLECTVEGTSNPNLYWYRQAAGRGLQLLFYSVGIGQISSEVPQNLSASRPQDRQFILSSKKLLLSDSGFYLCAWSDGRSNQPQHFGDGTRLSIL.

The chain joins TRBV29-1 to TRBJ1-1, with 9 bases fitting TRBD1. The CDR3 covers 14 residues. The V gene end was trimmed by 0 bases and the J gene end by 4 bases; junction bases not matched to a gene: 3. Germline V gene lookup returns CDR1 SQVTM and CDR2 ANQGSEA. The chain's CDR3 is CSVEEGTGITEAFF. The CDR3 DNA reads TGCAGCGTTGAAGAGGGGACAGGGATCACTGAAGCTTTCTTT.

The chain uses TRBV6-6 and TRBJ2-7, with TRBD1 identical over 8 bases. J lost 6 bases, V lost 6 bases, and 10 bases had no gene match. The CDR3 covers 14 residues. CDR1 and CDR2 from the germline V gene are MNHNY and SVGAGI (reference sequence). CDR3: CASSKTGVGGEQYF. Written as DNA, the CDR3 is TGTGCCAGCAGCAAGACAGGGGTTGGAGGCGAGCAGTACTTC.

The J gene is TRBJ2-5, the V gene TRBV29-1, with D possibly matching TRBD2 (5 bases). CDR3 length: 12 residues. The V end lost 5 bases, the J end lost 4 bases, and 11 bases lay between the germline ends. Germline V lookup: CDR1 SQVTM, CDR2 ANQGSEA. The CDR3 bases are TGCAGCGTTTTAGCGTCGCTAGAGACCCAGTACTTC. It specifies CSVLASLETQYF. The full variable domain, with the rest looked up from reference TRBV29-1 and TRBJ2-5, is SAVISQKPSRDICQRGTSLTIQCQVDSQVTMMFWYRQQPGQSLTLIATANQGSEATYESGFVIDKFPISRPNLTFSTLTVSNMSPEDSSIYLCSVLASLETQYFGPGTRLLVL.

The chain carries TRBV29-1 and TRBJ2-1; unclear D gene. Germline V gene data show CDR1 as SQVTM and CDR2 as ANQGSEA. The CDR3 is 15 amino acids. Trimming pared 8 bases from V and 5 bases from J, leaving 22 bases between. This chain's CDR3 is CSLRLFRWNDNEQFF. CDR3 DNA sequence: TGCAGCCTACGATTGTTCCGGTGGAACGACAATGAGCAGTTCTTC.

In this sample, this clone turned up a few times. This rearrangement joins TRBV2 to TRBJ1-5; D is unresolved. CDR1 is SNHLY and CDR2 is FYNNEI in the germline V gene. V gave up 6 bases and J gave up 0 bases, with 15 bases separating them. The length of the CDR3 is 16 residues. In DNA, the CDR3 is TGTGCCAGCAGCCCCCACGGGAGGACTAGCAATCAGCCCCAGCATTTT. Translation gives CASSPHGRTSNQPQHF.

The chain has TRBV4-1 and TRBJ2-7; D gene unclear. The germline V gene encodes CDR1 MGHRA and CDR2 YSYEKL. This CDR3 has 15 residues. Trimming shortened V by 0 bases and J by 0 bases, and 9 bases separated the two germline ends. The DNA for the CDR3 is TGCGCCAGCAGCCAAGACTACCCGGTCTCCTACGAGCAGTACTTC. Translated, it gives CASSQDYPVSYEQYF.

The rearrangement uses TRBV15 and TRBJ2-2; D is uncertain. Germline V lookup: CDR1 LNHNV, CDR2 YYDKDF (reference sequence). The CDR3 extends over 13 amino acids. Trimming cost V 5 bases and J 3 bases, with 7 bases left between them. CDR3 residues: CATSPPDTGELFF. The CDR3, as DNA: TGTGCCACCAGCCCGCCCGACACCGGGGAGCTGTTTTTT.

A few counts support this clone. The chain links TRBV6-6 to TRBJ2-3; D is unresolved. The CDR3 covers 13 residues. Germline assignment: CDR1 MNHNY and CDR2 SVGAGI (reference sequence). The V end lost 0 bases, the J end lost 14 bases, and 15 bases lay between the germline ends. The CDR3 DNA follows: TGTGCCAGCAGTTACTCATCGGCGACCGTCTGGTATTTT. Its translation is CASSYSSATVWYF.

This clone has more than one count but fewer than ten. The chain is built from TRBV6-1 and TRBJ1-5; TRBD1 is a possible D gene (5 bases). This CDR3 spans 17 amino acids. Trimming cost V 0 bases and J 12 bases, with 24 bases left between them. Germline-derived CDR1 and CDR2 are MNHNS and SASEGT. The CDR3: CASSEALSTYRDRVQHF. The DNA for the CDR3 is TGTGCCAGCAGTGAAGCGCTTTCAACCTACCGGGACCGGGTCCAGCATTTT.

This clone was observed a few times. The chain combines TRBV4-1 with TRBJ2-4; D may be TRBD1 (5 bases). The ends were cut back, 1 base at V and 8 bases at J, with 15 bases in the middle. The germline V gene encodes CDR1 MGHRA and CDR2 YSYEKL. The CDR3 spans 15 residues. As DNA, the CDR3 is TGCGCCAGCAGCCAAGCAGGAGCCAGGGAAGACATTCAGTACTTC. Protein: CASSQAGAREDIQYF.

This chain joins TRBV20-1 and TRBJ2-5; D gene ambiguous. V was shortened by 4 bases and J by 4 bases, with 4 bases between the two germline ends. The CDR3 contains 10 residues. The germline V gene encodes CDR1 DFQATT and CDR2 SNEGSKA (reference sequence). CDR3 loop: CSANRETQYF. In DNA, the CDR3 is TGCAGTGCTAACAGAGAGACCCAGTACTTC.

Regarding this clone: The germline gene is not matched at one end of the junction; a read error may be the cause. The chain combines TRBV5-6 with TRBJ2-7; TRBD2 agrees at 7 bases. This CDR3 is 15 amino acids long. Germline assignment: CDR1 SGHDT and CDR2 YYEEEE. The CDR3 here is CASSLRLALSSEQYF. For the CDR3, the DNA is TGTGCCAGCAGCCTCCGACTAGCCCTATCCTCCGAGCAGTACTTC.